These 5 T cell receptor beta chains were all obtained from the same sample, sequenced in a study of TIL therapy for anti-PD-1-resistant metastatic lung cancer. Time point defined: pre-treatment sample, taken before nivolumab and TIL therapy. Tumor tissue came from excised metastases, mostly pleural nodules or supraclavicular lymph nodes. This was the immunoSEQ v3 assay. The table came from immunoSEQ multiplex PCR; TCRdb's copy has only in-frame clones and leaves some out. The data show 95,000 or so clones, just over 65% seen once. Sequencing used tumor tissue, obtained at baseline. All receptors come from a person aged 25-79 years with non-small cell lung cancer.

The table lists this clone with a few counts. The CDR3 bases are TGTGCCAGCAGTAGGGACTTGAACAATCAGCCCCAGCATTTT. It encodes CASSRDLNNQPQHF. V usage is TRBV6-2 or TRBV6-3 and J usage is TRBJ1-5; the D gene is possibly TRBD1 (5 bases). Germline V gene sequence: CDR1 MNHEY, CDR2 SVGEGT. Trimming took 5 bases from V and 3 from J, leaving 11 bases between them. There are 14 residues in the CDR3.

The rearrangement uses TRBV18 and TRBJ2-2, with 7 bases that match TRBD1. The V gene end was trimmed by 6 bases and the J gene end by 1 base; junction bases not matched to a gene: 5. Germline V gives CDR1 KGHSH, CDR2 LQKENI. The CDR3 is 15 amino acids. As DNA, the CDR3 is TGTGCCAGCTCGCTACAGGGGAGGAACACCGGGGAGCTGTTTTTT. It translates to CASSLQGRNTGELFF.

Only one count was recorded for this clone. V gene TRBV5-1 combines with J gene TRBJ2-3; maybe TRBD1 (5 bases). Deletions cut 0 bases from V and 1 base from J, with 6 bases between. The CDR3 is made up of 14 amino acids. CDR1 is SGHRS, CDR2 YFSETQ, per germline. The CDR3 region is CASSLAQGTDTQYF. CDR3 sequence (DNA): TGCGCCAGCAGCTTGGCACAGGGCACAGATACGCAGTATTTT.

CDR3 sequence: CASSKLSGRGAKNIQYF. CDR3 DNA sequence: TGTGCCAGCAGTAAACTGAGCGGGAGGGGGGCCAAAAACATTCAGTACTTC. The V gene is TRBV6-2 or TRBV6-3, the J gene TRBJ2-4; 10 bases agree with TRBD2. From germline, CDR1 is MNHEY and CDR2 SVGEGT. The CDR3 loop spans 17 amino acids. Unmatched junction bases numbered 8, after V lost 5 bases and J lost 1 base.

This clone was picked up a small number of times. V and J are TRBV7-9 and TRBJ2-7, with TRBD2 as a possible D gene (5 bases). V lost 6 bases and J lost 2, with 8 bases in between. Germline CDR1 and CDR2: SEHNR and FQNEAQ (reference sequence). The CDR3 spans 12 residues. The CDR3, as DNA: TGTGCCAGCAGACTAGGGACCTACGAGCAGTACTTC. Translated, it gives CASRLGTYEQYF.